This TCR beta chain was profiled in a study of metastatic and nonmetastatic thyroid tumors. At the level of the study: The study looked at repertoires side by side in blood and in tumor or nodule tissue from malignant and benign thyroid patients. General observations from the study: Malignant thyroid tumors reportedly had TCR beta diversity that was significantly higher than in benign nodules, in blood and tumor.

This clone has at least ten counts. The antigen is not known. Other DNA sequences from this sample encode an identical CDR3 as well. The CDR3 is 15 residues long. V lost 1 base, J lost 7 bases, and 18 bases lay in between. Germline V lookup: CDR1 SGHDT, CDR2 YYEEEE. Until they underwent thyroid surgery, no patient had received any treatment. Original methodology: The study took CDR3 differences across clinicopathological groups and made a distant-metastasis classifier for papillary thyroid cancer from them. TCRdb re-clonotyped the PCR reads through MiXCR. V and J calls and clone size were set by TCRdb, not the authors. This table has some 26,000 clones, roughly 24% appearing once.

The clonotype originates from a male donor with papillary thyroid cancer or a benign thyroid nodule (not recorded which). Some clones in this sample may be carry-over from other donors' samples. The chain employs TRBV5-6 and TRBJ2-7, with a weak D call TRBD1 (6 bases). The sequenced sample was blood. The CDR3 coding sequence is TGTGCCAGCAGCTTGACCCCGACAGGAGTCGTGGAGCAGTACTTC. Residues: CASSLTPTGVVEQYF.